The rows below give T cell receptor beta chains drawn from one sample of a study of blood T cell repertoires in COVID-19. Clones were read by immunoSEQ multiplex PCR, and TCRdb kept only the in-frame ones, dropping some. The sample contains about 160,000 clones, about four fifths of which appear only once. The sequenced material came from peripheral blood. The receptors were sampled from a man aged 65 to 79 who had recovered from COVID-19. Both conserved end residues are part of each CDR3. Fields, in order: J gene, D gene, V gene, clone size, CDR3 DNA, CDR3 protein. A D gene is named only where the DNA matches it firmly. Clone size is shown for a subset of rows, as once, few, many or a class of expanded clone.

TRBJ2-5 TRBD2 TRBV30 . TGTGCCTGGAACACGCTAGCGGGGATCCAAGAGACCCAGTACTTC CAWNTLAGIQETQYF
TRBJ1-2 . TRBV10-3 . TGTGCCATTACGCCCTTCGGACAGACTAACTATGGCTACACCTTC CAITPFGQTNYGYTF
TRBJ1-5 TRBD1 TRBV6-5 . TGTGCCAGCAGGGATTTTACAGGGGACCGTCAGCCCCAGCATTTT CASRDFTGDRQPQHF
TRBJ2-5 TRBD1 TRBV6-5 once TGTGCCAGCATCAGGGGGCGCCAAGAGACCCAGTACTTC CASIRGRQETQYF
TRBJ2-2 TRBD2 TRBV7-6 . TGTGCCAGCAGCTTAGCAGTAGCGGGAGCAGGCACCGGGGAGCTGTTTTTT CASSLAVAGAGTGELFF
TRBJ1-1 TRBD1 TRBV28 once TGTGCCAGCAGTTCTGGGACAGGGACTCTGAACACTGAAGCTTTCTTT CASSSGTGTLNTEAFF
TRBJ2-3 . TRBV29-1 . TGCAGCGTTGTAGAGGGGCTCAGCACAGATACGCAGTATTTT CSVVEGLSTDTQYF
TRBJ2-7 TRBD1 TRBV10-1 . TGCGCCAGCAGTGGAGTCGGGCAGGGGGTCTACGAGCAGTACTTC CASSGVGQGVYEQYF
TRBJ2-1 . TRBV7-3 . TGTGCCAGCGGCTTTAGTAATGAGCAGTTCTTC CASGFSNEQFF
TRBJ2-5 . TRBV4-1 once TGCGCCAGCAGCCAAGAACGGGAGACCCAGTACTTC CASSQERETQYF
TRBJ2-7 TRBD1 TRBV30 . TGTGCCTGGAGTAGACAGGGACGGGACGAGCAGTACTTC CAWSRQGRDEQYF
TRBJ2-1 TRBD2 TRBV24-1 . TGTGCCACCCGGACTAGCGGGAACAATGAGCAGTTCTTC CATRTSGNNEQFF
TRBJ2-1 . TRBV5-5 . TGTGCCAGCAGCTTGGCGGGAAATCCCTACAATGAGCAGTTCTTC CASSLAGNPYNEQFF
TRBJ2-7 TRBD1 TRBV7-8 . TGTGCCAGCAGTTCCACCGGGACAGGGAACGACGAGCAGTACTTC CASSSTGTGNDEQYF
TRBJ2-7 TRBD1 TRBV5-1 . TGCGCCAGCAGCTTGGCCGGGACAGGAGGTGGCGAGCAGTACTTC CASSLAGTGGGEQYF
TRBJ2-5 TRBD1 TRBV7-2 . TGTGCCAGCAGCTTAGATACAGGGGGATACCAAGAGACCCAGTACTTC CASSLDTGGYQETQYF
TRBJ1-2 . TRBV30 . TGTGCCTGGGGAAGGATAAGCGCCTCTGGCTACACCTTC CAWGRISASGYTF
TRBJ2-1 TRBD2 TRBV7-2 . TGTGCCAGCAGCCTCGGGGGAAGCGGGGGACCCTACAATGAGCAGTTCTTC CASSLGGSGGPYNEQFF
TRBJ1-6 . TRBV5-6 . TGTGCCAGCAGCTTGGCCAGATCACCCCTCCACTTT CASSLARSPLHF
TRBJ2-7 . TRBV7-9 few TGTGCCAGCAGCTTAGCGGGGAGTTCCTACGAGCAGTACTTC CASSLAGSSYEQYF
TRBJ1-1 . TRBV10-2 . TGCGCCAGCAGTGAGTCCCCCCATGCTAGCACTGAAGCTTTCTTT CASSESPHASTEAFF
TRBJ2-1 TRBD2 TRBV3-1/TRBV3-2 . TGTGCCAGCAGCCAATTACGGGGGAGGGCTTACAATGAGCAGTTCTTC CASSQLRGRAYNEQFF
TRBJ1-5 . TRBV2 . TGTGCCAGCACCCCGTGGGTCGGAGGCAATCAGCCCCAGCATTTT CASTPWVGGNQPQHF
TRBJ2-1 . TRBV6-5 . TGTGCCAGCAGTTACGGCGGGAAGGGCCACAATGAGCAGTTCTTC CASSYGGKGHNEQFF
TRBJ1-1 . TRBV29-1 . TGCAGCGTTTCGGGGAGGGTGAACACTGAAGCTTTCTTT CSVSGRVNTEAFF
TRBJ2-7 TRBD1 TRBV27 once TGTGCCAGCAGTTTGGGACAGGGGGCTTACGAGCAGTACTTC CASSLGQGAYEQYF
TRBJ1-5 TRBD1 TRBV29-1 . TGCAGCGTTCGACAGGGGGACAATCAGCCCCAGCATTTT CSVRQGDNQPQHF
TRBJ1-1 TRBD1 TRBV6-5 . TGTGCCAGCAGGCATGGACAGGGGGAAACTGAAGCTTTCTTT CASRHGQGETEAFF
TRBJ1-1 . TRBV30 . TGTGCCTGGCAGCCGACAGTGAACACTGAAGCTTTCTTT CAWQPTVNTEAFF
TRBJ2-1 TRBD2 TRBV19 once TGTGCCAGTAGTACCCGACTAGCGGGAGCCCCCTCCTACAATGAGCAGTTCTTC CASSTRLAGAPSYNEQFF
TRBJ1-5 . TRBV18 . TGTGCCAGCTCACCGCAGGATAGCAATCAGCCCCAGCATTTT CASSPQDSNQPQHF
TRBJ1-2 . TRBV7-8 . TGTGCCAGCAGCTTAGGCCAGGGCTATGGCTACACCTTC CASSLGQGYGYTF
TRBJ1-5 . TRBV6-5 . TGTGCCAGCAGTTACTCAGGGGGAGCGGGCAATCAGCCCCAGCATTTT CASSYSGGAGNQPQHF
TRBJ2-2 . TRBV28 . TGTGCCAGCAGTTTCCACCCTCGACTAGTCGCCGGGGAGCTGTTTTTT CASSFHPRLVAGELFF
TRBJ2-1 TRBD2 TRBV30 once TGTGCCTGGAGTGTAATTGTAGCGGGAAGCAATGAGCAGTTCTTC CAWSVIVAGSNEQFF
TRBJ2-7 . TRBV21-1 . TGTGCCAGCAGCAAAGGGGTTAGGAGGCCCCACGAGCAGTACTTC CASSKGVRRPHEQYF
TRBJ2-3 TRBD2 TRBV24-1 . TGTGCCACCAGTGAGGGGAGGACTAGCGTTAGCACAGATACGCAGTATTTT CATSEGRTSVSTDTQYF
TRBJ2-7 . TRBV3-1/TRBV3-2 . TGTGCCAGCAGCCAAGATGTCAGCGGAGCTTACGAGCAGTACTTC CASSQDVSGAYEQYF
TRBJ1-4 TRBD1 TRBV28 . TGTGCCAGCAGCTCGCCGCAGGGGGCTCGTGAAAAACTGTTTTTT CASSSPQGAREKLFF
TRBJ2-1 . TRBV6-5 . TGTGCCAGCAGCCCAGCGGGACAACGGGACAATGAGCAGTTCTTC CASSPAGQRDNEQFF
TRBJ2-5 TRBD2 TRBV6-1 . TGTGCCAGCAGTGAAGTGTTGGCGGGAGTTGAAGAGACCCAGTACTTC CASSEVLAGVEETQYF
TRBJ2-7 . TRBV6-1 . TGTGCCAGCAGTGACCGACAGGCTCCCTACGAGCAGTACTTC CASSDRQAPYEQYF
TRBJ1-1 TRBD1 TRBV7-2 . TGTGCCAGCAGCCCAACAGGGGTCGTGAACACTGAAGCTTTCTTT CASSPTGVVNTEAFF
TRBJ1-6 . TRBV6-2/TRBV6-3 . TGTGCCAGCAGCCCGCCCTCTACACCCCTCCACTTT CASSPPSTPLHF
TRBJ1-1 TRBD1 TRBV18 . TGTGCCAGCTCACCCCGGGGGACAGGGAACACTGAAGCTTTCTTT CASSPRGTGNTEAFF
TRBJ2-1 TRBD1 TRBV7-2 . TGTGCCAGCAGCTCCTTACAGGGGGGAGATGAGCAGTTCTTC CASSSLQGGDEQFF
TRBJ2-3 . TRBV5-1 . TGCGCCAGCAGCTTGGTGTCACGGGGGATGGCAGATACGCAGTATTTT CASSLVSRGMADTQYF
TRBJ2-4 . TRBV6-6 . TGTGCCAGCAGTTACCCACAGGGAGTTACAAACATTCAGTACTTC CASSYPQGVTNIQYF
TRBJ1-5 . TRBV28 few TGTGCCAGCAGTTCCCCAAATCAGCCCCAGCATTTT CASSSPNQPQHF
TRBJ1-5 TRBD1 TRBV18 few TGTGCCAGCTCACCGGGACAGGGAATTTACGCGGCCCAGCATTTT CASSPGQGIYAAQHF
TRBJ2-1 TRBD2 TRBV7-8 few TGTGCCAGCAGCTCTAGCGCCGGGACTAAATACAATGAGCAGTTCTTC CASSSSAGTKYNEQFF
TRBJ2-1 TRBD1 TRBV20-1 . TGCAGTGCTAGTACAGGGGACTACAATGAGCAGTTCTTC CSASTGDYNEQFF
TRBJ2-1 . TRBV19 . TGTGCCAGTAGTAGAGGGACTTACACCTACAATGAGCAGTTCTTC CASSRGTYTYNEQFF
TRBJ2-5 TRBD1 TRBV10-3 . TGTGCCATCAGTGGACAGGGGGAGGAGACCCAGTACTTC CAISGQGEETQYF
TRBJ2-2 TRBD1 TRBV10-3 . TGTGCCATCAGTGAGTACGTTTCGACAGGGAAAGGCACCGGGGAGCTGTTTTTT CAISEYVSTGKGTGELFF